The clone carrying this TCR beta chain was recorded at least ten times. Its matching antigen is unknown. The study profiled TCR beta VDJ and CDR3 using genomic DNA as template. A single record per CDR3 protein comes from TCRdb applying MiXCR to the reads. The top ten hold around 8% of the sample, which has about 68,000 distinct CDR3 sequences, 54% seen once. This record belongs to a study of CD8+CD57+ T cells in acquired aplastic anemia. Whole-study context: Healthy donors averaged about 11 million reads for CD4+ cells. Study findings and constraints: In common between the patients and the controls were twenty-nine CD8+ CDR3 sequences. No significant difference in CD8+ Simpson's diversity was found between patients and controls.

The CDR3 consists of 16 residues. Germline-derived CDR1 and CDR2 are SGDLS and YYNGEE. Trimming took 5 bases from V and 0 from J; bases not matched to a gene: 2. Sequencing input: sorted CD4+, CD8+, or CD8+CD57+ T cells (not recorded which) from PBMCs. The V call is TRBV9, the J call TRBJ2-2; TRBD2 aligns across 12 bases. The sequence derives from a human donor in good health, serving as a control. The CDR3 bases are TGTGCCAGCAGGAGGACTAGCGGGACGAACACCGGGGAGCTGTTTTTT. Translated: CASRRTSGTNTGELFF.